The clone carrying this TCR delta chain was found a few times. TCRdb re-analyzed the multiplex PCR reads via CATT. Seen here are approximately 1,200 delta-chain clones, less than 2% observed once, and the top ten hold about 71%. Germline V gives CDR1 TSWWSYY, CDR2 QGS. The CDR3 length is 19 residues. The J segment lost 1 base and the V segment lost 5 bases, leaving 14 bases of the junction unmatched. Sequencing used genomic DNA taken from PBMCs of patients and controls. The control group comprised age- and sex-matched healthy adult blood donors. This entry is derived from a study of gamma delta lymphoproliferative disorders and STAT genes. Study details: For the delta chain, EuroClonality-NGS standard procedure was applied.

The source of this sequence is a human donor in good health. Specimen: blood. This chain joins TRDV1 and TRDJ1, with 12 bases that match TRDD3. The CDR3 DNA sequence: TGTGCTCTTGGGACTCGCTTGCTTATACTGGGGGATACCACCGATAAACTCATCTTT. Translated, it gives CALGTRLLILGDTTDKLIF.